This record looks at one T cell receptor (beta chain) sequence and its context. This clone was found a few times. There is no known antigen for this receptor. The sample holds no much larger clone one base away, and base qualities are not on file. From each donor, a single peripheral blood sample of around 0.12 L on average was drawn into heparinised tubes. A BD FACSAria II and a panel including CD45RO, CCR7, CD25, CD127, CD95 and CD27 were used to sort naive, central memory, regulatory and stem cell-like memory CD4+ T cells. A purity above 95% was achieved for all sorted populations. PBMCs were separated immediately by Lymphoprep density gradient centrifugation and were stained directly, without being cultured. Samples were stained and sorted in pairs, with one healthy donor and one patient per experiment, so that batch effects were minimized. The entire isolated RNA was reverse transcribed using the High Capacity cDNA Reverse Transcription Kit, and thus expressed TCRB transcripts were sequenced. Deep immunoSEQ sequencing was performed on naive, central memory and regulatory T cell samples, with an average of roughly 3.5 million total reads per sample. Sorted cells were lysed in RLT buffer, and RNA was extracted using DNase-treated RNeasy Micro or Mini kits according to cell number. Each cell subset was processed on its own to prevent cross-contamination, while patient and healthy donor samples were processed together. The immunoSEQ multiplex PCR was used to amplify TCRB sequences from cDNA, generating 87-bp fragments that spanned the CDR3 region. Sequencing of the amplicons was done on the Illumina HiSeq platform. The authors processed their data as follows. Synthetic template baselines were used to correct PCR bias computationally, reads within Hamming distance 2 were collapsed together, and singletons that could not be merged were discarded. Reads were aligned against IMGT to assign V, D and J genes, CDR3 length and insertions or deletions at six rearrangement sites. Within each subset, clonotype counts were normalized to the number of sorted cells before true diversity and Gini coefficients were calculated with the tcR R package. The overlap coefficient, calculated on TCRB nucleotide sequences, was used to quantify repertoire sharing. As a proxy for the pre-selection repertoire, out-of-frame TCRB sequences from naive cells were analyzed. TCRdb's version of the immuneACCESS table is confined to in-frame rearrangements and falls short of the full clone set. An unresolved V gene accounts for under half of the shortfall where checked; the remainder is of unknown origin. V and J calls and clone size are those listed in that table; D and trimming were worked out from the DNA. The sample records 600,000 or so clones, under 15% of which are singletons. The ten largest clones take up approximately 0.11% of the sample.

Trimming costs V 3 bases and J 3 bases, and their ends lie 9 bases apart. The CDR3 measures 13 amino acids from cysteine to phenylalanine. The retained sequence is limited to the CDR3, 39 bases, with the frame set at the first base. The germline V gene specifies SGHRS as CDR1 and YFSETQ as CDR2. The sample originates from a study of beta chain features in type 1 diabetes (dated by TCRdb to between 2018 and 2020). The study in broad terms: Patients and healthy donors did not differ in mean age, gender distribution, total cell number or subset yield. Regulatory and stem cell-like memory subsets were obtained from only 8 patients and roughly eight healthy donors, while naive and central memory subsets were obtained from all 30 or so donors. A total of approximately 100,000,000 sorted cells were examined across all samples, and the number of cells per subset was strongly correlated with RNA yield. In the study, recently diagnosed type 1 diabetes patients and matched healthy donors were compared on the TCRB repertoires of their sorted circulating CD4+ T cell subsets.

The investigation overall reported the following: Sequencing cDNA rather than genomic DNA could over-represent highly expressing activated cells, although activation and CD3 levels did not differ between groups. PCR may preferentially amplify shorter templates, but because patient and control samples were amplified and corrected together, any resulting skew would affect both groups equally. Fewer insertions and more nucleotide deletions at VDJ recombination sites were observed in patients with type 1 diabetes, implying thymic rearrangement abnormalities. The naive, central memory and regulatory TCRB repertoires appeared to resemble one another more closely among patients than among healthy donors. Only small numbers of individuals were included in the HLA sub-analyses, which left unresolved whether HLA type had any influence on TCRB rearrangement. In all four CD4+ subsets, TCRB CDR3 length was moderately but significantly shorter in type 1 diabetes patients.

The chain is encoded by TRBV5-1 joined to TRBJ1-2, with TRBD1 as a weak D call on 6 bases. The sample consisted of naive CD4+ T cells from blood. This specimen's cell subset or site label, per the study, means: true naive CD4+ T cells. The TCR was taken from a man aged 30 to 39 with type 1 diabetes. The nucleotide sequence reads TGCGCCAGCAGCTGGGACAAGTACTATGGCTACACCTTC. This yields the protein CASSWDKYYGYTF.